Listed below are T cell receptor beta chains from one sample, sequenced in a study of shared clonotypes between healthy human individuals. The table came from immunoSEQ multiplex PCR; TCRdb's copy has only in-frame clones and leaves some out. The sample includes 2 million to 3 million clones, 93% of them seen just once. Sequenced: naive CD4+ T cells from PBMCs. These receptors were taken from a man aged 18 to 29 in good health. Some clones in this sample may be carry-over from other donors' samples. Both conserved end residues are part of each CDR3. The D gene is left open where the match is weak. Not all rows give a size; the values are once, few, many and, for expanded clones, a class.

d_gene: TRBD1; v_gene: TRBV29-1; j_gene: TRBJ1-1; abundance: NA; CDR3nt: TGCAGCGGCAAACAGGGGGTATGGACTGAAGCTTTCTTT; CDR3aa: CSGKQGVWTEAFF
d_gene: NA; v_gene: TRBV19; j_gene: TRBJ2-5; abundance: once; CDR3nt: TGTGCCAGCCGTAGGACTACCGGAGGGGAGACCCAGTACTTC; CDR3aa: CASRRTTGGETQYF
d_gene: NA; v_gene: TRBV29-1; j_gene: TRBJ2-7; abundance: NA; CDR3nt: TGCAGCGTTGCGGTGGGACTGTACTCCTACGAGCAGTACTTC; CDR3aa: CSVAVGLYSYEQYF
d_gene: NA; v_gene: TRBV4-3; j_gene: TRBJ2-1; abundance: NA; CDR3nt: TGCGCCAGCAGCCAAGAATTGTCAGGGCCGTACAATGAGCAGTTCTTC; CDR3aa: CASSQELSGPYNEQFF
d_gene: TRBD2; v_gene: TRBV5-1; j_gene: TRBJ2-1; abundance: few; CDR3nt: TGCGCCAGCAGCTTGGGCGGGAGGGGCTACAATGAGCAGTTCTTC; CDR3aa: CASSLGGRGYNEQFF
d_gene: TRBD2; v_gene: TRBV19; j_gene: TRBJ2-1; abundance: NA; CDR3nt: TGTGCCAGTAGTACCGGACGGGAGGGCTACAATGAGCAGTTCTTC; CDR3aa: CASSTGREGYNEQFF
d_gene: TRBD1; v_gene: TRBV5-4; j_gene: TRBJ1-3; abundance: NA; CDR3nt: TGTGCCAGCAGCCCGGATCCAGGGGGGCTCTCTGGAAACACCATATATTTT; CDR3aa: CASSPDPGGLSGNTIYF
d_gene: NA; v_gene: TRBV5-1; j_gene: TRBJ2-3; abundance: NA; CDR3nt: TGCGCCAGCAATGGTCTTCAGGACGGTCCCGCGGATACGCAGTATTTT; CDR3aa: CASNGLQDGPADTQYF
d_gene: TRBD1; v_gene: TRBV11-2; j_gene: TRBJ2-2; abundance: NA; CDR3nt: TGTGCCAGCAGCATGACAGGGGGCACCGGGGAGCTGTTTTTT; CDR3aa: CASSMTGGTGELFF
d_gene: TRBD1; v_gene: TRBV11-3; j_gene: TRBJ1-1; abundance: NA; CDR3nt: TGTGCCAGCAGCAGGACAGGGATGGACACTGAAGCTTTCTTT; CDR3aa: CASSRTGMDTEAFF
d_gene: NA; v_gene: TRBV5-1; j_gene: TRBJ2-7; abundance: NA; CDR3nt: TGCGCCAGCAGCTTGACAGGGCCCTCCTACGAGCAGTACTTC; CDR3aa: CASSLTGPSYEQYF
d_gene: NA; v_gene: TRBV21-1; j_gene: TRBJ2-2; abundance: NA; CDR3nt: TGTGCCAGCAGCGGGTCAGGGGGCGCCGACGGGGAGCTGTTTTTT; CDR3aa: CASSGSGGADGELFF
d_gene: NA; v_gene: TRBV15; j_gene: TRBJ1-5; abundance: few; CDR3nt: TGTGCCACCGCGGGCCGAAATCAGCCCCAGCATTTT; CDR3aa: CATAGRNQPQHF
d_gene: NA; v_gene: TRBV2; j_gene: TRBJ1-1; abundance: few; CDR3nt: TGTGCCAGCAGTGACGACAGAGTTCTGAACACTGAAGCTTTCTTT; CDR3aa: CASSDDRVLNTEAFF
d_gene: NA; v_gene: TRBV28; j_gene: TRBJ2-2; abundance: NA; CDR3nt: TGTGCCAGCAGCCCCGGGTGGCTGGCCAATACTACGAACACCGGGGAGCTGTTTTTT; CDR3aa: CASSPGWLANTTNTGELFF
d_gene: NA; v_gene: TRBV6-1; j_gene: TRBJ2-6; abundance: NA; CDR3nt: TGTGCCAGCAGTGAAAGGTCGGGAGTGGCTGGGGCCAACGTCCTGACTTTC; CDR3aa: CASSERSGVAGANVLTF
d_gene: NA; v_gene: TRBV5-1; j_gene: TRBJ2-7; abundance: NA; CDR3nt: TGCGCCAGCAGCCCGGTGGGGCTAACGGGGCAGTACTTC; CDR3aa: CASSPVGLTGQYF
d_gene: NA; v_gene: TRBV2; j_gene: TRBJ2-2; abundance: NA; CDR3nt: TGTGCCAGCAGTGTCCGGGATACCACCGGGGAGCTGTTTTTT; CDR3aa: CASSVRDTTGELFF
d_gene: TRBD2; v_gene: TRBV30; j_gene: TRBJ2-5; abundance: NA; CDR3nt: TGTGCCTGGAGTGTGGCGGGGGGGCAGGTTGAGACCCAGTACTTC; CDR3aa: CAWSVAGGQVETQYF
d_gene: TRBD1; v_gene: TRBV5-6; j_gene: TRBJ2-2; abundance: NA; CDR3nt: TGTGCCAGCAGCTTTGCTCCAACAGGGGGCTTCGACACCGGGGAGCTGTTTTTT; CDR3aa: CASSFAPTGGFDTGELFF
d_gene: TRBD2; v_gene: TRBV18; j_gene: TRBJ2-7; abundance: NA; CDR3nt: TGTGCCAGCTCACCGCCCGCAGGACTAGCGTTTTACGAGCAGTACTTC; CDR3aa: CASSPPAGLAFYEQYF
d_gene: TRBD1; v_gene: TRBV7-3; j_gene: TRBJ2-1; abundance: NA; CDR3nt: TGTGCCAGCAGCTCGGACAGGGGACGGTACAATGAGCAGTTCTTC; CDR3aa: CASSSDRGRYNEQFF
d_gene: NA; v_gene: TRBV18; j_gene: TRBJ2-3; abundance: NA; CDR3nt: TGTGCCAGCTCACCACCGGGCGATACGCAGTATTTT; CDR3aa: CASSPPGDTQYF
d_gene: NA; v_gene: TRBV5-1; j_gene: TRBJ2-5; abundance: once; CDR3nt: TGCGCCAGCAGCTTGGACCCAGGGTCGGAGACCCAGTACTTC; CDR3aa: CASSLDPGSETQYF
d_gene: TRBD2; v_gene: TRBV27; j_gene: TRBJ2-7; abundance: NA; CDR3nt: TGTGCCAGCAGTTTGGGTAGCGGGAGGGGGAGGTCCTACGAGCAGTACTTC; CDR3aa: CASSLGSGRGRSYEQYF
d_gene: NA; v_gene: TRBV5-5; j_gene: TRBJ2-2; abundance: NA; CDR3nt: TGTGCCAGCAGCTTGTTTGGGGGCGAGAACACCGGGGAGCTGTTTTTT; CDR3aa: CASSLFGGENTGELFF
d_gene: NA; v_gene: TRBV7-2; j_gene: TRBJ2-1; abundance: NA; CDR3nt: TGTGCCAGCAGCCCCCGGGCCCTTACCTCCAGTGAGCAGTTCTTC; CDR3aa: CASSPRALTSSEQFF
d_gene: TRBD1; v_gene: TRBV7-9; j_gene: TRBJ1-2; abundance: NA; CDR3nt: TGTGCCAGCAGCTCGACAGGGCTCCCCAGTGGCTACACCTTC; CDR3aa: CASSSTGLPSGYTF
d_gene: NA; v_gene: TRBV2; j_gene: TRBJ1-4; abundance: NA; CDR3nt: TGTGCCACCGCGGGGGGGGCGGGTGAAAAACTGTTTTTT; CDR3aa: CATAGGAGEKLFF
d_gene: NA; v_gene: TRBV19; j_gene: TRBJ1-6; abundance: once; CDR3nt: TGTGCCAGTACACCGGCTTATAATTCACCCCTCCACTTT; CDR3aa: CASTPAYNSPLHF
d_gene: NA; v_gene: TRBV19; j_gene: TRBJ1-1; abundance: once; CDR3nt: TGTGCCAGTAATGGAAGACAGGTTGGCACTGAAGCTTTCTTT; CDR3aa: CASNGRQVGTEAFF
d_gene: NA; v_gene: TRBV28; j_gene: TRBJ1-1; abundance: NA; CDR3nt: TGTGCCAGCAGTTTGGAGTACCGCTACTCACCTGAAGCTTTCTTT; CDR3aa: CASSLEYRYSPEAFF
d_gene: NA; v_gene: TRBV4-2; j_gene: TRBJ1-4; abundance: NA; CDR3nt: TGTGCCAGCAGCCAAGATCCCTTTTTGAGAAGGGAGGAAAAACTGTTTTTT; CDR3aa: CASSQDPFLRREEKLFF
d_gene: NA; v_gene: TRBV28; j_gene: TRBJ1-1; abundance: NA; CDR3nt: TGTGCCAGCAGATCCACCTTTGGGGGGGCGGATAACACTGAAGCTTTCTTT; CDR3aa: CASRSTFGGADNTEAFF
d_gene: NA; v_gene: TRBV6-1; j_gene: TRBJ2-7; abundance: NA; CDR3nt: TGTGCCAGCACTCAGGGGCCGGACTCCTACGAGCAGTACTTC; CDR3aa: CASTQGPDSYEQYF